This T cell receptor (beta chain) is drawn from a study of OX40 agonist ivuxolimab in advanced cancers. General observations from the study: Expanded clones tended on average to be more numerous among CD8+ T cells than CD4+.

CDR1 and CDR2 from the germline V gene are SGHDT and YYEEEE. The V gene lost 0 bases and the J gene lost 5 bases, with 8 bases spanning the gap. This CDR3 has 13 amino acids. Remarks on this clone: Its antigen is unknown.

Profiled with immunoSEQ multiplex PCR; TCRdb holds only in-frame clones, not every one. The sample has 65,000 to 90,000 clones, approximately 85% seen once; the top ten hold approximately 5.5%. This TCR was recovered from an adult with an advanced solid tumor such as melanoma, head and neck, liver or kidney cancer. The material sequenced was CD4+ or CD8+ T cells sorted from blood, taken in a trial of the OX40 agonist ivuxolimab. The rearrangement uses TRBV5-6 and TRBJ2-5; TRBD1 might be the D (5 bases). The CDR3 protein is CASSLGAGETQYF. CDR3 nucleotide sequence: TGTGCCAGCAGCTTGGGGGCAGGGGAGACCCAGTACTTC.